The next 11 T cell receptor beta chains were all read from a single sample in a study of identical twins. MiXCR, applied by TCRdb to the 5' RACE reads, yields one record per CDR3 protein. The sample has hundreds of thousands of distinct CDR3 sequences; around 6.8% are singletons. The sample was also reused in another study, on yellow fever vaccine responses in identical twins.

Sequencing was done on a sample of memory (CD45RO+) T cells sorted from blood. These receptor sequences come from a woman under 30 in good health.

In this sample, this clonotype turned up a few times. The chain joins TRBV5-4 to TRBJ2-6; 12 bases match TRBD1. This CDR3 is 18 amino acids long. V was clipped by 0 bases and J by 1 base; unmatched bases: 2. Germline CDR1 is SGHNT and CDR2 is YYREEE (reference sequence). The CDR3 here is CASSLGDRGRSGANVLTF. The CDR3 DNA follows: TGTGCCAGCAGCTTGGGGGACAGGGGGCGATCTGGGGCCAACGTCCTGACTTTC.

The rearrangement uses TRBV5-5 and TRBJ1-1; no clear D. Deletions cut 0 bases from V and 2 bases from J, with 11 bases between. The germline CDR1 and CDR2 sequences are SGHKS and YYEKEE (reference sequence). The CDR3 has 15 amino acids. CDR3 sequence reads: CASSLGASLNTEAFF. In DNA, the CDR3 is TGTGCCAGCAGCTTGGGGGCCAGCCTAAACACTGAAGCTTTCTTT.

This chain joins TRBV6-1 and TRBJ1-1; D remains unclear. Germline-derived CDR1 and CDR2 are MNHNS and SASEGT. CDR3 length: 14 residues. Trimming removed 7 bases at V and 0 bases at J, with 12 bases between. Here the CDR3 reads CASKEAQMNTEAFF. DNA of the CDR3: TGTGCCAGCAAAGAGGCACAGATGAACACTGAAGCTTTCTTT.

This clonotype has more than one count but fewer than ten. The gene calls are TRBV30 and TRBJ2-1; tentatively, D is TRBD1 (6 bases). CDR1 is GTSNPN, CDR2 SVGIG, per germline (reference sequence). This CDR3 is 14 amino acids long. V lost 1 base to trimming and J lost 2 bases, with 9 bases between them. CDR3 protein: CAWSEGVPYNEQFF. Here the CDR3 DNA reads TGTGCCTGGAGTGAGGGGGTCCCCTACAATGAGCAGTTCTTC.

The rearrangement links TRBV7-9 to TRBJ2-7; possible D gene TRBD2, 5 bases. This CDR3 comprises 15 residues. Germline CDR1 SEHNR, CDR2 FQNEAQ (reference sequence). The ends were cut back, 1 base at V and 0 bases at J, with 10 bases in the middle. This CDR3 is CASSLGSGYSYEQYF. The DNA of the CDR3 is TGTGCCAGCAGCTTAGGGAGCGGTTACTCCTACGAGCAGTACTTC.

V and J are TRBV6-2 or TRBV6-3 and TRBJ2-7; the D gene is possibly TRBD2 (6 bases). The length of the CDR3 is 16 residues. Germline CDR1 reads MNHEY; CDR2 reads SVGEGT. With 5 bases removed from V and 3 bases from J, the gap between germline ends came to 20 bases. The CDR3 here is CASSRPGRGGNYEQYF. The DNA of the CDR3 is TGTGCCAGCAGTCGCCCAGGACGGGGCGGGAACTACGAGCAGTACTTC.

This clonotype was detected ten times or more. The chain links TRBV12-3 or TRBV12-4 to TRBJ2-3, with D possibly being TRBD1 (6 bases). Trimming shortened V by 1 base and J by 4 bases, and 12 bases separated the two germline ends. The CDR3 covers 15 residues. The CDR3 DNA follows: TGTGCCAGCAGTTTAGATCTGCAGGGGTCAGATACGCAGTATTTT. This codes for CASSLDLQGSDTQYF.

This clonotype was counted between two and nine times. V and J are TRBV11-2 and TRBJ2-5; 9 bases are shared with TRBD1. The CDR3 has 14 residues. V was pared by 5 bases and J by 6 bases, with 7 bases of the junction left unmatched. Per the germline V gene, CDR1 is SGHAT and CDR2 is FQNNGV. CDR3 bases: TGTGCCAGCAGCCCGACAGGGGGTGGGAAGACCCAGTACTTC. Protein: CASSPTGGGKTQYF.

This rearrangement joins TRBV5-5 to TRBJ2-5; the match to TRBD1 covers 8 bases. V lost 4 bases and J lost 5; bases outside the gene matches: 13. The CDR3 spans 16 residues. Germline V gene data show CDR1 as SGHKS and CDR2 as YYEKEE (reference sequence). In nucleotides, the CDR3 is TGTGCCAGCAGCGTAGAGCAGGGGGCGCGTATGGAGACCCAGTACTTC. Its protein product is CASSVEQGARMETQYF.

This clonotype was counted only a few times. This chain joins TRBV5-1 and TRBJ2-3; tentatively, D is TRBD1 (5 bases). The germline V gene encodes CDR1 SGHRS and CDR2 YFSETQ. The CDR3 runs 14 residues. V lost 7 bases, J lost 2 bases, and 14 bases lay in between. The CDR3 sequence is CASSNRIFTDTQYF. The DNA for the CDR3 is TGCGCCAGCTCAAACAGGATTTTCACAGATACGCAGTATTTT.

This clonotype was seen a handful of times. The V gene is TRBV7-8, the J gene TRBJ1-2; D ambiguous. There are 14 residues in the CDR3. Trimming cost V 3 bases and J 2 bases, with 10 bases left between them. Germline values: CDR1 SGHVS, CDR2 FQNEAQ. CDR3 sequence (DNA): TGTGCCAGCAGCTTGGGTCAGACCAACTATGGCTACACCTTC. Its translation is CASSLGQTNYGYTF.